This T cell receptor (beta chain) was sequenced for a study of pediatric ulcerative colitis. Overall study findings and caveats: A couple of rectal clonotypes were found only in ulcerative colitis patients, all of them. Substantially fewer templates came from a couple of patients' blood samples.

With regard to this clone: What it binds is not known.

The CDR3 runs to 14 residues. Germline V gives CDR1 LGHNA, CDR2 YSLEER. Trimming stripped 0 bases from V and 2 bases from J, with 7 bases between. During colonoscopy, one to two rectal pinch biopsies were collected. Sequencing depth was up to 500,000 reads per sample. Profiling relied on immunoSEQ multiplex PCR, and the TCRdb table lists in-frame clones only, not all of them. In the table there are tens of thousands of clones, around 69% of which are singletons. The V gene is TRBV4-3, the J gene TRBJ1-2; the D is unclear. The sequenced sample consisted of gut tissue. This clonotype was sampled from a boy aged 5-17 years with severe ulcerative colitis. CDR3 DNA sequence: TGCGCCAGCAGCCAAGATCACAGCAACTATGGCTACACCTTC. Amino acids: CASSQDHSNYGYTF.